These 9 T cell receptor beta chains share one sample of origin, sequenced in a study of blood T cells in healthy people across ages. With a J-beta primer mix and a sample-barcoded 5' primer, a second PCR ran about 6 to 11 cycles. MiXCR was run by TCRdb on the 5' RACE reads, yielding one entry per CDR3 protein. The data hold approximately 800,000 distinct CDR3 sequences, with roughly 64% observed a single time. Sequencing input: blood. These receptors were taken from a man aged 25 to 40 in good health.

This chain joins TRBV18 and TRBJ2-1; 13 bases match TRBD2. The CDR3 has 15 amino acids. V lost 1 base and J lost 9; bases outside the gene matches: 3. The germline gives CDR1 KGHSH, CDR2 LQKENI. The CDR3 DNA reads TGTGCCAGCTCACCACAGACTAGCGGGAGGAGTGAGCAGTTCTTC. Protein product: CASSPQTSGRSEQFF.

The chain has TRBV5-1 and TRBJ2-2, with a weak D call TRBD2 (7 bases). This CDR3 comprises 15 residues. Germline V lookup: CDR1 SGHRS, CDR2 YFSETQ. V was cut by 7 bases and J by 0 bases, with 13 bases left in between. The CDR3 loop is CASAAGASNTGELFF. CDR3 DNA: TGCGCCAGCGCGGCGGGGGCCTCGAACACCGGGGAGCTGTTTTTT.

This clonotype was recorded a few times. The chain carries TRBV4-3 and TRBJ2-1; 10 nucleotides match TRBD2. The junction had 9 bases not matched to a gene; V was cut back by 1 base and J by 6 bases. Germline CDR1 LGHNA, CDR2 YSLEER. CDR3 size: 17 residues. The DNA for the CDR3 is TGCGCCAGCAGCCAAGTCCCGGGACTAGCGCCCGGCAATGAGCAGTTCTTC. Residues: CASSQVPGLAPGNEQFF.

The CDR3 loop reads CASSTQLRSEQFF. The CDR3 region has the DNA TGTGCCAGCAGCACCCAACTGAGGAGTGAGCAGTTCTTC. The chain recombines TRBV7-3 with TRBJ2-1; D is ambiguous. Between the trimmed V and J ends, which lost 5 bases and 9 bases, there was a span of 14 bases. The CDR3 extends over 13 amino acids. Germline values: CDR1 SGHTA, CDR2 FQGTGA.

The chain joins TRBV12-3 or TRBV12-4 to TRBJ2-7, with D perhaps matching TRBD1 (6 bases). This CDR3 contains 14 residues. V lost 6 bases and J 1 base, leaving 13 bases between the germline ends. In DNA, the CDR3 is TGTGCCAGCAGAAAGGCAGGGGCGTCCTACGAGCAGTACTTC. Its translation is CASRKAGASYEQYF.

The CDR3 DNA reads TGCGCCAGCAGCTTCGGTCCCGGCGCAGATACGCAGTATTTT. Protein sequence: CASSFGPGADTQYF. J is TRBJ2-3 and V is TRBV5-1; D not certain. This CDR3 is 14 amino acids long. Germline V gives CDR1 SGHRS, CDR2 YFSETQ. With 2 bases removed from V and 4 bases from J, the gap between germline ends came to 11 bases.

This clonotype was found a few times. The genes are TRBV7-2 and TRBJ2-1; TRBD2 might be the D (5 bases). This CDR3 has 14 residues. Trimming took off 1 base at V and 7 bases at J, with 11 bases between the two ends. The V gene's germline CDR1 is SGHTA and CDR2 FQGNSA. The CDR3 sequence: CASSLVFRGNEQFF. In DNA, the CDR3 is TGTGCCAGCAGCTTAGTATTCCGGGGTAATGAGCAGTTCTTC.

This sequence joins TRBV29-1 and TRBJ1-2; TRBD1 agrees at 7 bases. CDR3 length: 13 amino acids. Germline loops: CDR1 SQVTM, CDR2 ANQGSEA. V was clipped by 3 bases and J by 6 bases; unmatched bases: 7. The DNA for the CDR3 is TGCAGCGTTGAGGCAGGGGGACCCCATGGCTACACCTTC. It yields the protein CSVEAGGPHGYTF.

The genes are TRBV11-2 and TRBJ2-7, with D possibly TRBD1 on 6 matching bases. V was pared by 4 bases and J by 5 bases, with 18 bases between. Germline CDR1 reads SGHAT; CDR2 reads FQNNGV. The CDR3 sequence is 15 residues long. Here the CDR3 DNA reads TGTGCCAGCAGCTCCACCGGGACAAACCCCCACGAGCAGTACTTC. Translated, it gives CASSSTGTNPHEQYF.